This T cell receptor beta chain was documented in a study of cytomegalovirus exposure and HLA in healthy donors. General study results and limits: Earlier results showed most TCR beta V segments being productive about 87% or about 30% of the time. Solely CMV serostatus was available to characterize immune exposure. V- and J-gene trimming of TCR beta was linked (in a later analysis) to a missense DCLRE1C variant. Sequence variants that were highly shared formed a cluster that was likely a sequencing artifact.

This clone has more than one count but fewer than ten. Its target is unknown. Germline assignment: CDR1 GTSNPN and CDR2 SVGIG (reference sequence). The CDR3 runs to 14 residues. With 0 bases removed from V and 5 bases from J, the gap between germline ends came to 13 bases. Primers for the PCR totalled 60 Vbeta and 13 Jbeta. Clones were read by immunoSEQ multiplex PCR, and TCRdb kept only the in-frame ones, dropping some. Of approximately 76,000 clones listed, roughly 78% were seen once; the top ten hold over 2%. The receptor comes from a man aged 25 to 40 in good health and CMV-seronegative. This chain connects TRBV30 to TRBJ1-2; TRBD1 might be the D (6 bases). The specimen was PBMCs. The CDR3 DNA reads TGTGCCTGGAGTGTAGGGGGGGGTGGGTATGGCTACACCTTC. This translates into CAWSVGGGGYGYTF.